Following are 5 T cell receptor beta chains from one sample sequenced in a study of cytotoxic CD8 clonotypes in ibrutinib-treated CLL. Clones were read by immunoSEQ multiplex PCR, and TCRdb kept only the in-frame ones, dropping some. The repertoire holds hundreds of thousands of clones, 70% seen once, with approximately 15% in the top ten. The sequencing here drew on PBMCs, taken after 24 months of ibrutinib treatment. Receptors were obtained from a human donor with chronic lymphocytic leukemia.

The chain's CDR3 is CASSVEGWAGNTIYF. The CDR3 nucleotides are TGTGCCAGCAGCGTAGAGGGGTGGGCTGGAAACACCATATATTTT. This rearrangement joins TRBV9 to TRBJ1-3; perhaps TRBD1 as D (5 bases). CDR1 and CDR2 (germline): SGDLS, YYNGEE. The germline V and J ends were trimmed by 0 bases and 2 bases, with 9 bases remaining between them. The CDR3 is 15 amino acids.

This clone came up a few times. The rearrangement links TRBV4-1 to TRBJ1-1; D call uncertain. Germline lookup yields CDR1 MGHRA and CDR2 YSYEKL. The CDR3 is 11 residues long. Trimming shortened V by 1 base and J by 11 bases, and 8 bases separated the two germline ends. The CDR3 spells CASSQGGLAFF. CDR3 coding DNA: TGCGCCAGCAGCCAAGGAGGGTTGGCTTTCTTT.

Here the CDR3 reads CASSLALSYNEQFF. The CDR3 coding sequence is TGTGCCAGCAGCTTAGCACTATCCTACAATGAGCAGTTCTTC. The J gene is TRBJ2-1, the V gene TRBV11-2; D remains unclear. The CDR3 has 14 residues. Germline loops: CDR1 SGHAT, CDR2 FQNNGV. Trimming removed 1 base at V and 1 base at J, with 5 bases between.

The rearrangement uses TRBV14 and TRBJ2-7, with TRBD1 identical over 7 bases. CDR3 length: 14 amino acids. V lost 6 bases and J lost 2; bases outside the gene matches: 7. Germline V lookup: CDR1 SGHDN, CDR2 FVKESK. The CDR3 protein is CASRQTGLTYEQYF. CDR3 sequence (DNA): TGTGCCAGCAGGCAGACAGGGCTTACCTACGAGCAGTACTTC.

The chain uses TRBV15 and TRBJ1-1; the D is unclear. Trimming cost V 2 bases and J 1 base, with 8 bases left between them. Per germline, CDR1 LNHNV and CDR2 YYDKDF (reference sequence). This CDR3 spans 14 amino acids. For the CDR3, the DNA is TGTGCCACCAGCAGAAACAGAGCGAACACTGAAGCTTTCTTT. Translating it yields CATSRNRANTEAFF.